These 14 T cell receptor beta chains were sequenced from one sample in a study of cytomegalovirus exposure and HLA in healthy donors (dated 2017 in TCRdb). The library came from the immunoSEQ multiplex PCR assay. TCRdb took this table from immuneACCESS and kept in-frame rearrangements with V and J called. Such tables lack part of the clones; where checked against another copy, unresolved V genes explain under half of the gap, and the rest is unexplained. The sample records about 140,000 clones, just under 85% of which are singletons. The ten largest clones add up to 1.4% of the sample. The specimen was PBMCs. All receptors derive from a woman aged 30 to 39 in good health and CMV-seronegative.

V gene TRBV19 combines with J gene TRBJ2-7, with 8 bases lining up with TRBD1. Germline assignment: CDR1 LNHDA and CDR2 SQIVND (reference sequence). V trimming: 4 bases; J trimming: 2 bases; junction bases outside the gene matches: 7. This CDR3 region has 15 residues. CDR3 in amino acids: CASSSQGTGAYEQYF. As DNA, the CDR3 is TGTGCCAGTAGTAGCCAAGGGACAGGCGCCTACGAGCAGTACTTC.

This sequence joins TRBV7-2 and TRBJ2-5; weak D call: TRBD2 (7 bases). V lost 2 bases and J 2 bases, leaving 15 bases between the germline ends. The CDR3 has 16 residues. Per the germline V gene, CDR1 is SGHTA and CDR2 is FQGNSA. The DNA for the CDR3 is TGTGCCAGCAGCTTACAAGGGGGGGGGCGGCAAGAGACCCAGTACTTC. This gives the protein CASSLQGGGRQETQYF.

The chain joins TRBV4-2 to TRBJ2-5; TRBD2 matches 7 bases. Germline CDR1 LGHNA, CDR2 YNFKEQ. CDR3 length: 17 amino acids. V was pared by 0 bases and J by 4 bases, with 11 bases of the junction left unmatched. The CDR3 sequence: CASSQDPVGAGRETQYF. In DNA form, the CDR3 reads TGTGCCAGCAGCCAAGACCCTGTTGGAGCGGGGAGAGAGACCCAGTACTTC.

The chain joins TRBV4-1 to TRBJ1-1, with 7 bases fitting TRBD1. Germline CDR1 and CDR2: MGHRA and YSYEKL. V shed 1 base, J shed 2 bases, and the junction held 4 bases outside the gene matches. The CDR3 runs to 15 residues. The CDR3 region is CASSQAGQDNTEAFF. In nucleotides, the CDR3 is TGCGCCAGCAGCCAAGCCGGACAGGATAACACTGAAGCTTTCTTT.

The rearrangement uses TRBV7-9 and TRBJ2-4, with 7 bases aligning to TRBD2. Germline lookup yields CDR1 SEHNR and CDR2 FQNEAQ (reference sequence). This CDR3 spans 16 amino acids. After removal of 3 bases from V and 0 bases from J, the junction contained 5 bases not matched to a gene. CDR3 sequence reads: CASSLGGSIAKNIQYF. CDR3 coding DNA: TGTGCCAGCAGCTTGGGCGGGAGCATAGCCAAAAACATTCAGTACTTC.

The gene calls are TRBV5-4 and TRBJ2-7; possible D gene TRBD1, 5 bases. CDR3 length: 13 amino acids. The V end was cut by 4 bases, the J end by 4 bases, with 12 bases between. CDR1 and CDR2 (germline): SGHNT, YYREEE (reference sequence). The CDR3 loop reads CASSKRQPYEQYF. In DNA, the CDR3 is TGTGCCAGCAGCAAAAGACAGCCTTACGAGCAGTACTTC.

The V gene is TRBV13, the J gene TRBJ1-1; D may be TRBD1 (5 bases). CDR3 length equals 15 residues. V dropped 2 bases and J dropped 0 bases, with 10 bases sitting between them. The germline V gene has CDR1 PRHDT and CDR2 FYEKMQ (reference sequence). CDR3 in DNA: TGTGCCAGCAGCTTAAGACAGATTATGAACACTGAAGCTTTCTTT. Translation gives CASSLRQIMNTEAFF.

V gene TRBV19 combines with J gene TRBJ1-2; D unclear. V lost 3 bases and J 2 bases, leaving 13 bases between the germline ends. This CDR3 contains 15 residues. Germline loops: CDR1 LNHDA, CDR2 SQIVND (reference sequence). The CDR3 reads CASSIQEGWNYGYTF. The CDR3 nucleotides read TGTGCCAGTAGTATCCAGGAGGGATGGAACTATGGCTACACCTTC.

This clone was seen a few times. This rearrangement joins TRBV5-1 to TRBJ1-2, with D unresolved. CDR3 size: 13 residues. V was shortened by 0 bases and J by 2 bases, with 5 bases between the two germline ends. Germline-derived CDR1 and CDR2 are SGHRS and YFSETQ. CDR3 protein: CASSLGANYGYTF. The DNA for the CDR3 is TGCGCCAGCAGCTTGGGGGCCAACTATGGCTACACCTTC.

This clone was counted a few times. The rearrangement joins TRBV7-9 to TRBJ2-1; 7 nucleotides align to TRBD1. The V gene's germline CDR1 is SEHNR and CDR2 FQNEAQ (reference sequence). Trimming cost V 1 base and J 0 bases; bases outside gene matches: 3. The CDR3 has 16 amino acids. CDR3 sequence (DNA): TGTGCCAGCAGCTTAGGGACAGGTTTCTCCTACAATGAGCAGTTCTTC. Protein sequence: CASSLGTGFSYNEQFF. Full variable domain (missing parts from reference TRBV7-9 and TRBJ2-1): DTGVSQNPRHKITKRGQNVTFRCDPISEHNRLYWYRQTLGQGPEFLTYFQNEAQLEKSRLLSDRFSAERPKGSFSTLEIQRTEQGDSAMYLCASSLGTGFSYNEQFFGPGTRLTVL.

The chain joins TRBV7-2 to TRBJ1-5; no clear D gene. CDR1 SGHTA and CDR2 FQGNSA come from the germline V gene. This CDR3 spans 15 amino acids. V lost 1 base and J 0 bases, leaving 7 bases between the germline ends. The CDR3 is CASSLDGLSNQPQHF. CDR3 bases: TGTGCCAGCAGCTTAGACGGTCTTAGCAATCAGCCCCAGCATTTT.

The chain uses TRBV5-1 and TRBJ2-1; D is perhaps TRBD1 (6 bases). The germline V gene has CDR1 SGHRS and CDR2 YFSETQ. The germline V and J ends were trimmed by 4 bases and 4 bases, with 15 bases remaining between them. The CDR3 has 15 amino acids. CDR3 in amino acids: CASSPTGTQYNEQFF. Here the CDR3 DNA reads TGCGCCAGCAGCCCCACCGGGACACAATACAATGAGCAGTTCTTC.

The chain links TRBV18 to TRBJ1-2, with D tentatively TRBD1 (5 bases). Between the trimmed V and J ends, which lost 3 bases and 2 bases, there was a span of 16 bases. Germline-derived CDR1 and CDR2 are KGHSH and LQKENI. This CDR3 spans 16 amino acids. The chain's CDR3 is CASSPILQGANYGYTF. In DNA, the CDR3 is TGTGCCAGCTCACCGATACTCCAGGGTGCCAACTATGGCTACACCTTC.

The chain couples TRBV7-8 to TRBJ2-2, with 7 nucleotides matching TRBD2. The germline V gene encodes CDR1 SGHVS and CDR2 FQNEAQ. Unmatched junction bases numbered 9, after V lost 5 bases and J lost 0 bases. The CDR3 is made up of 17 amino acids. CDR3 nucleotides: TGTGCCAGCAGCCCCTTCCGACTAGCAACGAACACCGGGGAGCTGTTTTTT. Translating it yields CASSPFRLATNTGELFF. The full variable domain, with the rest looked up from reference TRBV7-8 and TRBJ2-2, is GAGVSQSPRYKVAKRGQDVALRCDPISGHVSLFWYQQALGQGPEFLTYFQNEAQLDKSGLPSDRFFAERPEGSVSTLKIQRTQQEDSAVYLCASSPFRLATNTGELFFGEGSRLTVL.